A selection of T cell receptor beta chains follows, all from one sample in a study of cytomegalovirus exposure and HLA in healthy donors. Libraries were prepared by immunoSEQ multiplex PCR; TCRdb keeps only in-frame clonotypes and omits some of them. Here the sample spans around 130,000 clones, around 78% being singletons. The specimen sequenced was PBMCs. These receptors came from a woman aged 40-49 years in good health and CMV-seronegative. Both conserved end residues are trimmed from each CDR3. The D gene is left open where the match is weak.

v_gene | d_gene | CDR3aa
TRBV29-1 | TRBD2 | SALTSGTTDTQY
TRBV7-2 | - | ASSLSGDGSEQF
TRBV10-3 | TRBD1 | AINSGGTNTEAF
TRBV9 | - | ASTVNPGFTDTQY
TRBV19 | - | ASNSYTGELF
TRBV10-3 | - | AISEGTTYGYT
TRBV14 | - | ASSQVSSEYTDTQY
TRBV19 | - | ASSGRYNEQF
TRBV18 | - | ASSPPGGDSTGEQY
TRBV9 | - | ASSVAGGAEAF
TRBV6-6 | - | ARPVQPQH
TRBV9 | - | ASSVGRGDTEAF
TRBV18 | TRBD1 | ASSPPGQDNYGYT
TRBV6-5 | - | ASSVEGTGANGLT
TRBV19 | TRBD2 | ASSFRPGLAATGELF
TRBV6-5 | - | ASSYPLTSGANGLT
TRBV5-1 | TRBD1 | ASSSGTGGSDTEAF
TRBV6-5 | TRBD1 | ASRTGQGYHEQY
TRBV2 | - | ASSTQGFPKNSQY
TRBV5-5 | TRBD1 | ASSYPEDREHEQF
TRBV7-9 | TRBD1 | ASSLGDSPTDTQY
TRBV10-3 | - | AISPGHMNTEAF
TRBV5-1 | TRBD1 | ASSIQGNQPQH
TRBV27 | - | ASSLRELNTEAF
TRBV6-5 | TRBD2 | ASSYSGGSYEQY
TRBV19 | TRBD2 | ASSPTSGRGNEQF
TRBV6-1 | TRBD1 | ASSAEDRVGAGYT
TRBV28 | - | ASSGKWGRAQETQY
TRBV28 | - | ASSLRVEQF
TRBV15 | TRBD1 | ATSRAWDRGQRGYT
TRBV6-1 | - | ASSEAGGRGSPLH
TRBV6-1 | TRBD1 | ASSGPTPRDRGSGANGLT
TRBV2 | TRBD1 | ASSVTGGREKLF
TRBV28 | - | ASSAGDLETQY
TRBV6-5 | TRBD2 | ASSYSGGVETQY
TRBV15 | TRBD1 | ATSIDRGACEQY
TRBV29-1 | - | SAFSVSEKLF
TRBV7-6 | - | ASSFYSSDEQF
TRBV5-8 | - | ASSPGGTFTDTQY
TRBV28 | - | ASSLLGNTEAF
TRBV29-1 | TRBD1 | SVQDRGYQPQH
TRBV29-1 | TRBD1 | SSEEGGTGRTTEAF
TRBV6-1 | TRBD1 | ATEGGWSGGTEAF
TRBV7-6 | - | ASSLSPQNYGYT
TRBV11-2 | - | ASTKGGAYADTQY
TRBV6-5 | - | ASSYIRGNTGELF
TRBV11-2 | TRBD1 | ASSSSDRGDYEQY
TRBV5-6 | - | ASSLVSGFDTQY
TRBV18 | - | ASSPFRADNEKLF
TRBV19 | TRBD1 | ASKAGQGAAYGYT
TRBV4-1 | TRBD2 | ASSQESELAGAAKNIQY
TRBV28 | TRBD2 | ASSEGALAGGGNEQF
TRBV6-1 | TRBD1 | ASNSPRTGHYGYT
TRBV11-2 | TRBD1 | ASSRQGEETQY